The 27 T cell receptor beta chains below were found in one sample sequenced in a study of a mutant IDH1 vaccine in newly diagnosed glioma. Time point reported: week 47, end of study. The vaccine gave 300 ug of a 20-mer mutant IDH1 peptide subcutaneously per dose. The assay was immunoSEQ multiplex PCR, and TCRdb's table has in-frame clones only and misses some. This sample yields approximately 100,000 clones, of which 89% are seen a single time; approximately 0.8% belongs to the top ten. These TCRs are of unknown antigen specificity. This material consisted of PBMCs, taken from a glioma patient whose treatment included an IDH1 peptide vaccine. The receptors originated from a woman between 50 and 59 years old with glioma.

The chain combines TRBV18 with TRBJ1-1; 7 positions match TRBD1. Germline CDR1 reads KGHSH; CDR2 reads LQKENI. J gave up 3 bases and V 4 bases, and 5 bases lay outside the gene matches. The CDR3 covers 14 residues. The CDR3 protein is CASSLIQGDTEAFF. The CDR3 DNA reads as TGTGCCAGCTCACTTATCCAGGGGGACACTGAAGCTTTCTTT.

The chain employs TRBV5-1 and TRBJ2-2, with a weak D call TRBD1 (5 bases). Germline-derived CDR1 and CDR2 are SGHRS and YFSETQ. Trimming took 2 bases from V and 7 from J, leaving 6 bases between them. The length of the CDR3 is 12 residues. The CDR3 here is CASSLRGGELFF. CDR3 DNA: TGCGCCAGCAGCTTAAGGGGCGGGGAGCTGTTTTTT.

The chain couples TRBV7-6 to TRBJ2-3, with TRBD2 identical over 8 bases. With 2 bases clipped from V and 0 bases from J, the junction kept 4 bases outside the gene matches. The CDR3 spans 16 residues. CDR1 is SGHVS, CDR2 FNYEAQ, per germline. The CDR3 DNA is TGTGCCAGCAGCTTAACGGCTAGCGGGAGCACAGATACGCAGTATTTT. Translating it yields CASSLTASGSTDTQYF.

This clone was seen a single time. The chain employs TRBV5-1 and TRBJ1-4, with D tentatively TRBD1 (5 bases). Germline V gene data show CDR1 as SGHRS and CDR2 as YFSETQ. The CDR3 extends over 16 amino acids. Trimming stripped 3 bases from V and 0 bases from J, with 12 bases between. CDR3 region: CASSSGLESTNEKLFF. CDR3 coding DNA: TGCGCCAGCAGCTCGGGACTAGAATCAACTAATGAAAAACTGTTTTTT.

There are a few counts of this clone. V is TRBV2 and J is TRBJ1-4, with TRBD1 matching over 8 bases. CDR1 SNHLY and CDR2 FYNNEI come from the germline V gene. The CDR3 contains 13 residues. With 9 bases clipped from V and 8 bases from J, the junction kept 8 bases outside the gene matches. CDR3 in DNA: TGTGCCAGTGCCCGGGACAGGCTCGAAAAACTGTTTTTT. This translates into CASARDRLEKLFF.

The chain links TRBV7-8 to TRBJ2-5; 8 nucleotides line up with TRBD2. Near its end, the DNA agrees better with TRBJ2-7, so the J call may be wrong. The CDR3 covers 14 residues. Germline lookup yields CDR1 SGHVS and CDR2 FQNEAQ. This CDR3 is CASKLRTSNYEQYF. The CDR3 DNA sequence: TGTGCCAGCAAACTACGGACTAGCAACTACGAGCAGTACTTC.

The chain combines TRBV7-8 with TRBJ2-3, with TRBD2 matching over 12 bases. V lost 5 bases, J lost 3 bases, and 9 bases stayed unmatched. Germline V gives CDR1 SGHVS, CDR2 FQNEAQ. CDR3 length equals 17 residues. The CDR3 loop reads CASSPRTSGRKTDTQYF. CDR3 in DNA: TGTGCCAGCAGCCCCCGCACTAGCGGGAGGAAAACAGATACGCAGTATTTT.

V and J are TRBV7-9 and TRBJ1-1; D possibly corresponds to TRBD1 (6 bases). Germline V gives CDR1 SEHNR, CDR2 FQNEAQ (reference sequence). The V gene lost 7 bases and the J gene lost 2 bases, with 14 bases spanning the gap. The CDR3 loop spans 14 amino acids. CDR3 in DNA: TGTGCCAGCAAGGAGGGGGGTGGAAACACTGAAGCTTTCTTT. This sequence encodes CASKEGGGNTEAFF.

V usage is TRBV4-1 and J usage is TRBJ2-7; TRBD2 is a possible D gene (6 bases). Per the germline V gene, CDR1 is MGHRA and CDR2 is YSYEKL. Trimming removed 3 bases from V and 6 bases from J, with 18 bases in between. The CDR3 runs 15 residues. The CDR3 spells CASSQTWGDLTEQYF. CDR3 in DNA: TGCGCCAGCAGCCAGACCTGGGGGGACCTCACCGAGCAGTACTTC.

This chain uses TRBV19 with TRBJ2-1; possible D gene TRBD1, 6 bases. Germline loops: CDR1 LNHDA, CDR2 SQIVND (reference sequence). This CDR3 contains 16 residues. Trimming took off 8 bases at V and 3 bases at J, with 20 bases between the two ends. CDR3 bases: TGTGCCAGTTCCTCTTCCGGGACAATAAGCTACAATGAGCAGTTCTTC. Translating it yields CASSSSGTISYNEQFF.

This chain links TRBV18 with TRBJ2-3, with 9 positions matching TRBD2. The CDR3 is made up of 19 amino acids. V dropped 3 bases and J dropped 3; count of bases not matched to a gene: 16. Germline V gene data show CDR1 as KGHSH and CDR2 as LQKENI. The CDR3 bases are TGTGCCAGCTCACCTCCGGGTAGCGGGAGTCTGTTGGGAACAGATACGCAGTATTTT. Amino acid sequence: CASSPPGSGSLLGTDTQYF.

The chain employs TRBV2 and TRBJ1-3; D is ambiguous. Trimming pared 8 bases from V and 4 bases from J, leaving 15 bases between. Germline loops: CDR1 SNHLY, CDR2 FYNNEI. The CDR3 contains 14 residues. CDR3 sequence (DNA): TGTGCCAGCCAGAGGTCCGGGGTCGGAAACACCATATATTTT. This sequence encodes CASQRSGVGNTIYF.

The rearrangement uses TRBV6-1 and TRBJ1-5, with unresolved D. This CDR3 region has 14 residues. Between the trimmed V and J ends, which lost 2 bases and 4 bases, there was a span of 9 bases. Germline CDR1 and CDR2: MNHNS and SASEGT. CDR3 nucleotides: TGTGCCAGCAGTGAATGGGCCTCTAATCAGCCCCAGCATTTT. It yields the protein CASSEWASNQPQHF.

In its sample, this clone was seen once. The chain is built from TRBV7-9 and TRBJ2-3; no reliable D call. This CDR3 spans 16 amino acids. CDR1 SEHNR and CDR2 FQNEAQ come from the germline V gene (reference sequence). The V end was cut by 5 bases, the J end by 2 bases, with 17 bases between. CDR3 in DNA: TGTGCCAGCAGCCCGGTACGAGGCGGAGACACAGATACGCAGTATTTT. Its protein product is CASSPVRGGDTDTQYF. The full variable domain, completed using reference TRBV7-9 and TRBJ2-3, is DTGVSQNPRHKITKRGQNVTFRCDPISEHNRLYWYRQTLGQGPEFLTYFQNEAQLEKSRLLSDRFSAERPKGSFSTLEIQRTEQGDSAMYLCASSPVRGGDTDTQYFGPGTRLTVL.

V and J are TRBV4-1 and TRBJ2-3; 9 positions agree with TRBD1. Germline V lookup: CDR1 MGHRA, CDR2 YSYEKL. V lost 2 bases to trimming and J lost 2 bases; unmatched junction nucleotides: 5. This CDR3 comprises 16 residues. DNA of the CDR3: TGCGCCAGCAGCCAAAGGCGGACAGGGGCCACAGATACGCAGTATTTT. Translating gives CASSQRRTGATDTQYF.

The V and J genes are TRBV19 and TRBJ2-2, with 8 nucleotides matching TRBD2. V gave up 9 bases and J gave up 8 bases; unmatched junction bases: 23. Looked up from germline, CDR1 is LNHDA and CDR2 is SQIVND (reference sequence). This CDR3 is built from 18 residues. CDR3 amino acids: CASEPGAGVGNRRGELFF. As DNA, the CDR3 is TGTGCCAGCGAACCTGGAGCGGGAGTTGGAAATCGGCGGGGGGAGCTGTTTTTT.

The count of this clone is one. The chain links TRBV18 to TRBJ2-7; no clear D. In germline, CDR1 is KGHSH, CDR2 LQKENI. The CDR3 spans 12 residues. Trimming left V 5 bases short and J 0 bases short, with 5 bases between. The CDR3 sequence is CASSAVSYEQYF. The CDR3 coding sequence is TGTGCCAGCTCAGCGGTCTCCTACGAGCAGTACTTC.

The chain uses TRBV5-1 and TRBJ1-1; D is uncertain. The CDR3 spans 15 residues. The germline V and J ends were trimmed by 2 bases and 4 bases, with 15 bases remaining between them. Germline CDR1 is SGHRS and CDR2 is YFSETQ. DNA for the CDR3: TGCGCCAGCAGCTTCCGAGGCGGATCTGGCACTGAAGCTTTCTTT. This translates into CASSFRGGSGTEAFF.

The rearrangement joins TRBV2 to TRBJ1-2; no firm D call. V shed 4 bases and J shed 5 bases, with 5 bases lying between them. This CDR3 is built from 11 residues. The germline V gene encodes CDR1 SNHLY and CDR2 FYNNEI. The CDR3: CASSVHYGYTF. CDR3 bases: TGTGCCAGCAGTGTTCATTATGGCTACACCTTC.

This chain uses TRBV7-3 with TRBJ2-1; 11 nucleotides agree with TRBD2. CDR1 SGHTA and CDR2 FQGTGA come from the germline V gene. V dropped 5 bases and J dropped 5; count of bases not matched to a gene: 2. The CDR3 extends over 14 amino acids. The chain's CDR3 is CASSRGLADNEQFF. The CDR3 DNA follows: TGTGCCAGCAGCCGGGGACTAGCGGACAATGAGCAGTTCTTC.

The chain links TRBV27 to TRBJ2-7; TRBD2 aligns across 14 bases. V gave up 8 bases and J gave up 6 bases; unmatched junction bases: 6. The CDR3 extends over 14 amino acids. Germline loops: CDR1 MNHEY, CDR2 SMNVEV (reference sequence). The CDR3 coding sequence is TGTGCCAGCGCCGGGACTAGCGGGAGTGTCGAGCAGTACTTC. Its translation is CASAGTSGSVEQYF.

The chain joins TRBV5-1 to TRBJ2-7; 7 nucleotides agree with TRBD1. The trim removed 4 bases at V and 4 bases at J, leaving 8 bases unmatched. The germline V gene encodes CDR1 SGHRS and CDR2 YFSETQ. The CDR3 has 14 residues. CDR3 sequence (DNA): TGCGCCAGCAGCCCGACCGGGACAGTGTACGAGCAGTACTTC. It translates to CASSPTGTVYEQYF.

This chain's CDR3 is CASSLRSGTLMNTEAFF. Written as DNA, the CDR3 is TGTGCCAGCAGCTTAAGGTCGGGGACACTCATGAACACTGAAGCTTTCTTT. V is TRBV5-5 and J is TRBJ1-1, with TRBD1 as a possible D gene (6 bases). Germline-derived CDR1 and CDR2 are SGHKS and YYEKEE (reference sequence). This CDR3 region has 17 residues. Trimming removed 2 bases at V and 0 bases at J, with 17 bases between.

The chain uses TRBV19 and TRBJ2-5; 7 nucleotides line up with TRBD1. Matching the DNA end better, TRBJ2-7 makes the J call doubtful. The CDR3 consists of 14 residues. Germline lookup yields CDR1 LNHDA and CDR2 SQIVND (reference sequence). CDR3 sequence reads: CASSTDRVVGEQYF. CDR3 in DNA: TGTGCCAGTAGTACAGACAGGGTCGTAGGCGAGCAGTACTTC.

The rearrangement uses TRBV6-5 and TRBJ2-7; no firm D call. V shed 7 bases and J shed 2 bases, with 12 bases lying between them. The CDR3 loop spans 13 amino acids. CDR1 and CDR2 from the germline V gene are MNHEY and SVGAGI. The CDR3 nucleotides read TGTGCCAGCACTACCCGTGGGCCCTACGAGCAGTACTTC. Translating gives CASTTRGPYEQYF.

This chain links TRBV2 with TRBJ2-7; TRBD1 aligns across 10 bases. Germline V CDR1 and CDR2: SNHLY, FYNNEI. The J segment lost 4 bases and the V segment lost 4 bases, leaving 7 bases of the junction unmatched. This CDR3 contains 15 residues. The CDR3: CASSGVGTGVYEQYF. In nucleotides, the CDR3 is TGTGCCAGCAGTGGTGTTGGGACAGGGGTTTACGAGCAGTACTTC.

CDR3 in amino acids: CSVWGQGSGNTIYF. CDR3 nucleotide sequence: TGCAGCGTCTGGGGACAGGGCTCTGGAAACACCATATATTTT. This chain links TRBV29-1 with TRBJ1-3, with 9 bases matching TRBD1. Looked up from germline, CDR1 is SQVTM and CDR2 is ANQGSEA. J lost 0 bases, V lost 6 bases, and 3 bases had no gene match. The CDR3 contains 14 residues. Drawing the rest from reference TRBV29-1 and TRBJ1-3, the complete variable domain is SAVISQKPSRDICQRGTSLTIQCQVDSQVTMMFWYRQQPGQSLTLIATANQGSEATYESGFVIDKFPISRPNLTFSTLTVSNMSPEDSSIYLCSVWGQGSGNTIYFGEGSWLTVV.